Following are 10 T cell receptor beta chains from one sample sequenced in a study of T cell repertoires in cytomegalovirus infection (dated by TCRdb to between 2018 and 2021). No antigen has been assigned to these receptors. TCRdb shows the sequencer as Illumina HiSeq 1500. The public reads were reprocessed in TCRdb via fastp at Q25 and MiXCR, keeping in-frame beta chains. Rows are combined by CDR3 protein, so each entry shows the most common genes and DNA. The sample includes 900,000 to 950,000 distinct CDR3 sequences, with about a third observed a single time. Roughly 13% of the sample is held by the ten biggest clonotypes. The sample's treatment or condition label is to be understood as: in vitro stimulation with specific CMV peptide epitopes to enrich CMV-specific T cells. This material consisted of cultured CD8+ T cells from PBMCs, taken from culture after CMV antigen stimulation. These TCRs come from a human donor in good health (CMV status not recorded). Some clones in this sample may be carry-over from other donors' samples.

In the case of this clonotype: At one boundary the junction diverges from the germline segment, which might be a read error. The chain is built from TRBV12-3 or TRBV12-4 and TRBJ1-5; no clear D gene. The CDR3 has 15 residues. CDR3 in DNA: TGTGCCCGCAGTTTGATTACGGGAAGGAATCAGCCCCAGCATTTT. This gives the protein CARSLITGRNQPQHF.

This clonotype has a count of ten or more. At one end, the junction sequence differs from germline, possibly due to a read error. This chain connects TRBV7-2 to TRBJ2-5; D may be TRBD1 (6 bases). The CDR3 contains 16 residues. CDR1 SGHTA and CDR2 FQGNSA come from the germline V gene. CDR3 region: CASTLPPGQTHETQYF. The CDR3 coding sequence is TGTGCCAGCACCTTACCGCCAGGACAGACCCACGAGACCCAGTACTTC.

The chain joins TRBV19 to TRBJ1-1; D unresolved. V was clipped by 3 bases and J by 1 base, with 12 bases between them. This CDR3 comprises 15 residues. Germline CDR1 reads LNHDA; CDR2 reads SQIVND (reference sequence). The CDR3 loop reads CASSIEPNRNTEAFF. The CDR3 DNA is TGTGCCAGTAGTATTGAGCCTAATAGGAACACTGAAGCTTTCTTT.

The rearrangement links TRBV6-5 to TRBJ2-1; D may correspond to TRBD1 or TRBD2 (5 bases each). CDR3 length equals 16 residues. The germline V and J ends were trimmed by 1 base and 3 bases, with 13 bases remaining between them. The germline V gene has CDR1 MNHEY and CDR2 SVGAGI. CDR3 loop: CASSYWVGGNYNEQFF. DNA for the CDR3: TGTGCCAGCAGTTACTGGGTTGGGGGAAACTACAATGAGCAGTTCTTC.

This clonotype was seen a few times. The chain combines TRBV24-1 with TRBJ2-4; D remains ambiguous. Germline V lookup: CDR1 KGHDR, CDR2 SFDVKD. Trimming left V 0 bases short and J 6 bases short, with 5 bases between. The CDR3 is 13 amino acids. CDR3 sequence: CATSDLPGNIQYF. The CDR3 bases are TGTGCCACCAGTGATTTGCCGGGAAACATTCAGTACTTC.

Only a few counts were recorded for this clonotype. V is TRBV5-4 and J is TRBJ2-1, with D unresolved. Germline V gene sequence: CDR1 SGHNT, CDR2 YYREEE (reference sequence). This CDR3 has 11 amino acids. Trimming left V 9 bases short and J 10 bases short, with 14 bases between. The CDR3 here is CATETRVEQFF. CDR3 bases: TGTGCCACCGAAACTCGGGTGGAGCAGTTCTTC.

This clonotype was counted only a few times. The gene calls are TRBV5-4 and TRBJ1-4, with D perhaps TRBD1 (5 bases). V lost 1 base and J 10 bases, leaving 14 bases between the germline ends. There are 14 residues in the CDR3. Germline CDR1 and CDR2: SGHNT and YYREEE (reference sequence). The DNA of the CDR3 is TGTGCCAGCAGCTTGAGACAGAATGATGGAAAACTGTTTTTT. Amino acids: CASSLRQNDGKLFF.

In its sample, this clonotype was seen a few times. The gene calls are TRBV6-2 or TRBV6-3 and TRBJ1-1; 10 bases are a match to TRBD1. J gave up 6 bases and V 0 bases, and 7 bases lay outside the gene matches. Germline CDR1 is MNHEY and CDR2 is SVGEGT. The length of the CDR3 is 16 residues. The CDR3 nucleotides read TGTGCCAGCAGTTACTCGAAGGACAGGGGGATCGCTGAAGCTTTCTTT. Translating it yields CASSYSKDRGIAEAFF.

The chain couples TRBV5-4 to TRBJ2-1; no definite D call. Trimming cost V 3 bases and J 0 bases, with 13 bases left between them. The CDR3 is made up of 16 amino acids. In germline, CDR1 is SGHNT, CDR2 YYREEE (reference sequence). CDR3 sequence: CASSSVSGRSYNEQFF. The CDR3 nucleotides are TGTGCCAGCAGCTCCGTCTCCGGACGCTCCTACAATGAGCAGTTCTTC.

A few counts support this clonotype. The CDR3 reads CASSLWTGNTDTQYF. DNA of the CDR3: TGTGCCAGCAGCCTGTGGACAGGGAACACAGATACGCAGTATTTT. The chain joins TRBV7-2 to TRBJ2-3; TRBD1 matches 8 bases. V gave up 5 bases and J gave up 2 bases; unmatched junction bases: 6. CDR1 and CDR2 (germline): SGHTA, FQGNSA. There are 15 residues in the CDR3. Together with reference TRBV7-2 and TRBJ2-3, the CDR3 gives the full variable domain: GAGVSQSPSNKVTEKGKDVELRCDPISGHTALYWYRQSLGQGLEFLIYFQGNSAPDKSGLPSDRFSAERTGGSVSTLTIQRTQQEDSAVYLCASSLWTGNTDTQYFGPGTRLTVL.